This is a list of T cell receptor beta chains from one sample in a study of cytomegalovirus exposure and HLA in healthy donors. Data came from immunoSEQ multiplex PCR; TCRdb stores just in-frame clones and leaves some out. The sample holds around 130,000 clones, roughly three quarters seen once. The sequenced material came from PBMCs. These receptors were taken from a woman aged 18-29 years in good health and CMV-seronegative. CDR3s include the opening cysteine and the closing phenylalanine or tryptophan. Fields, in order: clone size, D gene, V gene, J gene, CDR3 protein, CDR3 DNA. D genes are given only for firm matches. Some rows have no size entry. The others give once, few or many, or a class for an expanded clone.

size: NA; D: NA; V: TRBV5-1; J: TRBJ2-5; CDR3: CASSLQGLYQETQYF; DNA: TGCGCCAGCAGCTTGCAGGGGCTGTACCAAGAGACCCAGTACTTC
size: NA; D: NA; V: TRBV4-1; J: TRBJ1-5; CDR3: CASSQDRWEGNQPQHF; DNA: TGCGCCAGCAGCCAAGATAGATGGGAGGGCAATCAGCCCCAGCATTTT
size: few; D: TRBD1; V: TRBV2; J: TRBJ1-4; CDR3: CASSVDRGLNEKLFF; DNA: TGTGCCAGCAGCGTGGACAGGGGGCTAAATGAAAAACTGTTTTTT
size: NA; D: NA; V: TRBV2; J: TRBJ1-2; CDR3: CASSGQAFYGYTF; DNA: TGTGCCAGCAGTGGTCAGGCCTTCTATGGCTACACCTTC
size: NA; D: NA; V: TRBV29-1; J: TRBJ1-1; CDR3: CSVNKGVDTEAFF; DNA: TGCAGCGTGAACAAGGGGGTGGACACTGAAGCTTTCTTT
size: NA; D: TRBD2; V: TRBV30; J: TRBJ2-3; CDR3: CAWSVSAGGLGGQYF; DNA: TGTGCCTGGAGTGTCTCCGCGGGAGGGCTGGGGGGGCAGTATTTT
size: few; D: TRBD2; V: TRBV15; J: TRBJ2-1; CDR3: CATRTGTSGSREQFF; DNA: TGTGCCACCAGAACCGGGACTAGCGGGAGTCGTGAGCAGTTCTTC
size: few; D: NA; V: TRBV27; J: TRBJ2-7; CDR3: CASSRKEGSYEQYF; DNA: TGTGCCAGCAGTCGAAAGGAGGGATCCTACGAGCAGTACTTC
size: NA; D: NA; V: TRBV7-9; J: TRBJ2-1; CDR3: CASSLDAGRRNEQFF; DNA: TGTGCCAGCAGCTTAGACGCGGGACGGAGGAATGAGCAGTTCTTC
size: NA; D: NA; V: TRBV5-4; J: TRBJ1-1; CDR3: CASSFSTANTEAFF; DNA: TGTGCCAGCAGCTTCTCGACAGCGAACACTGAAGCTTTCTTT
size: once; D: TRBD1; V: TRBV7-2; J: TRBJ2-1; CDR3: CASSFGQGVKEQFF; DNA: TGTGCCAGCAGTTTTGGACAGGGAGTAAAAGAGCAGTTCTTC